This T cell receptor (beta chain) was found in a study of blood T cell repertoires in COVID-19. Study-level information: Sites across the United States, Italy and Spain contributed samples from acute and convalescent COVID-19.

In the source study's methods: Estimation of nucleated cell counts relied on the amplification of reference gene primers. Clones were sequenced by immunoSEQ multiplex PCR, and TCRdb holds only the in-frame ones, with some missing. Clone size and V and J calls were adopted from that table, with D and trimming inferred from the DNA. This sample carries roughly 140,000 clones, around three quarters of them seen once, and the ten largest clones take around 8.7%. This clone was recorded once. The sample comprised peripheral blood. This receptor was identified in a middle-aged man with active or convalescent COVID-19.

The CDR3 DNA reads TGTGCCAGCAGCCGAGATGAGTTGCGGGATGAGCAGTTCTTC. It yields the protein CASSRDELRDEQFF. The gene calls are TRBV7-3 and TRBJ2-1; TRBD2 is a possible D gene (5 bases). This CDR3 has 14 amino acids. V was shortened by 5 bases and J by 8 bases, with 16 bases between the two germline ends. CDR1 and CDR2 (germline): SGHTA, FQGTGA.